These 29 T cell receptor beta chains were all obtained from the same sample, sequenced in a study of blood T cell repertoires in COVID-19. Data came from immunoSEQ multiplex PCR; TCRdb stores just in-frame clones and leaves some out. The table lists 80,000 or so clones, roughly 80% of them singletons. The sequencing input was peripheral blood. These receptors all come from a woman at least 80 years old with acute or convalescent COVID-19.

The chain uses TRBV3-1 (or the pseudogene TRBV3-2) and TRBJ2-5, with 9 bases identical to TRBD2. CDR3 length equals 16 residues. V lost 0 bases, J lost 2 bases, and 4 bases stayed unmatched. Germline V gene sequence: CDR1 LGHDT, CDR2 YNNKEL (reference sequence). DNA of the CDR3: TGTGCCAGCAGCCAAGACCCTAGCGGGGTGCAAGAGACCCAGTACTTC. Translating gives CASSQDPSGVQETQYF.

The chain employs TRBV11-2 and TRBJ1-5, with a tentative D call TRBD1 (5 bases). This CDR3 spans 13 amino acids. V dropped 5 bases and J dropped 5 bases, with 10 bases sitting between them. Germline CDR1 SGHAT, CDR2 FQNNGV. Here the CDR3 DNA reads TGTGCCAGCAGCCGAGGAGGGGATCAGCCCCAGCATTTT. This gives the protein CASSRGGDQPQHF.

The chain links TRBV6-5 to TRBJ1-1; D may be TRBD1 (6 bases). Trimming took 4 bases from V and 2 from J, leaving 14 bases between them. This CDR3 has 15 amino acids. Per germline, CDR1 MNHEY and CDR2 SVGAGI. The CDR3 is CASSFLRGGNTEAFF. CDR3 DNA: TGTGCCAGCAGTTTTCTCAGGGGCGGTAACACTGAAGCTTTCTTT.

Only a few counts were recorded for this clone. This chain joins TRBV19 and TRBJ1-1; TRBD1 agrees at 9 bases. The CDR3 contains 16 residues. The germline V gene encodes CDR1 LNHDA and CDR2 SQIVND (reference sequence). J was trimmed by 4 bases and V by 5 bases; bases with no gene match: 11. In DNA, the CDR3 is TGTGCCAGTAGTCCCTACTCCGGGACAGGGATCACTGAAGCTTTCTTT. It yields the protein CASSPYSGTGITEAFF. Supplemented by reference TRBV19 and TRBJ1-1, the full variable domain reads DGGITQSPKYLFRKEGQNVTLSCEQNLNHDAMYWYRQDPGQGLRLIYYSQIVNDFQKGDIAEGYSVSREKKESFPLTVTSAQKNPTAFYLCASSPYSGTGITEAFFGQGTRLTVV.

J is TRBJ2-5 and V is TRBV2, with 11 bases that match TRBD1. Germline loops: CDR1 SNHLY, CDR2 FYNNEI. The V and J ends lost 11 bases and 1 base, in that order; junction bases with no gene match: 3. This CDR3 has 13 residues. Here the CDR3 reads CAGQGAPQETQYF. DNA of the CDR3: TGTGCCGGACAGGGGGCCCCCCAAGAGACCCAGTACTTC.

This sequence joins TRBV19 and TRBJ1-2, with D possibly matching TRBD1 (5 bases). V lost 1 base and J lost 5, with 11 bases in between. Germline values: CDR1 LNHDA, CDR2 SQIVND (reference sequence). The CDR3 is made up of 14 amino acids. The CDR3 region has the DNA TGTGCCAGTAGTATAGGCAGGGAAGGTTATGGCTACACCTTC. Protein sequence: CASSIGREGYGYTF.

The chain links TRBV13 to TRBJ2-7; the D gene is possibly TRBD2 (6 bases). Trimming removed 6 bases at V and 0 bases at J, with 15 bases between. This CDR3 is 15 amino acids long. Germline V lookup: CDR1 PRHDT, CDR2 FYEKMQ (reference sequence). The CDR3, as DNA: TGTGCCAGCAGGGGCTTAGCGGAAAGCTCCTACGAGCAGTACTTC. This sequence encodes CASRGLAESSYEQYF.

The genes are TRBV2 and TRBJ2-1; 12 nucleotides align to TRBD2. Germline assignment: CDR1 SNHLY and CDR2 FYNNEI. The CDR3 extends over 16 amino acids. V lost 7 bases to trimming and J lost 7 bases; unmatched junction nucleotides: 11. The DNA of the CDR3 is TGTGCCAGCACTCAGCTCACTAGCGGGGGGTCAAATGAGCAGTTCTTC. Protein product: CASTQLTSGGSNEQFF. Together with reference TRBV2 and TRBJ2-1, the CDR3 gives the full variable domain: EPEVTQTPSHQVTQMGQEVILRCVPISNHLYFYWYRQILGQKVEFLVSFYNNEISEKSEIFDDQFSVERPDGSNFTLKIRSTKLEDSAMYFCASTQLTSGGSNEQFFGPGTRLTVL.

V is TRBV7-2 and J is TRBJ2-2; D is perhaps TRBD1 (6 bases). V was clipped by 4 bases and J by 8 bases, with 11 bases between them. CDR3 length: 13 residues. Per the germline V gene, CDR1 is SGHTA and CDR2 is FQGNSA. Here the CDR3 reads CASSSTGLGELFF. Written as DNA, the CDR3 is TGTGCCAGCAGCTCCACAGGGTTGGGGGAGCTGTTTTTT.

This clone was counted a single time. The chain links TRBV25-1 to TRBJ1-5; D is perhaps TRBD1 (6 bases). This CDR3 comprises 16 residues. The V gene's germline CDR1 is MGHDK and CDR2 SYGVNS. V shed 3 bases and J shed 6 bases, with 18 bases lying between them. CDR3 loop: CASSDPSGGPAQPQHF. Written as DNA, the CDR3 is TGTGCCAGCAGTGACCCCTCCGGGGGGCCGGCTCAGCCCCAGCATTTT. Using reference TRBV25-1 and TRBJ1-5 for the parts outside the CDR3, the full variable domain is EADIYQTPRYLVIGTGKKITLECSQTMGHDKMYWYQQDPGMELHLIHYSYGVNSTEKGDLSSESTVSRIRTEHFPLTLESARPSHTSQYLCASSDPSGGPAQPQHFGDGTRLSIL.

This clone was counted a few times. V and J are TRBV19 and TRBJ1-1, with a possible D match to TRBD1 (6 bases). Germline CDR1 reads LNHDA; CDR2 reads SQIVND (reference sequence). V dropped 4 bases and J dropped 6 bases, with 18 bases sitting between them. The CDR3 covers 15 residues. The CDR3 DNA sequence: TGTGCCAGTAGTAGAACGCCAGGGGAAGGGGCTGAAGCTTTCTTT. It encodes CASSRTPGEGAEAFF. Full variable domain (missing parts from reference TRBV19 and TRBJ1-1): DGGITQSPKYLFRKEGQNVTLSCEQNLNHDAMYWYRQDPGQGLRLIYYSQIVNDFQKGDIAEGYSVSREKKESFPLTVTSAQKNPTAFYLCASSRTPGEGAEAFFGQGTRLTVV.

The J gene is TRBJ2-1, the V gene TRBV11-3, with 7 bases fitting TRBD1. V gave up 5 bases and J gave up 7 bases; unmatched junction bases: 5. The CDR3 runs to 13 residues. Germline V lookup: CDR1 SGHNT, CDR2 YENEEA. Written as DNA, the CDR3 is TGTGCCAGCAGCCGACAACAGGGGAATGAGCAGTTCTTC. Amino acid sequence: CASSRQQGNEQFF. Based on the CDR3 plus reference TRBV11-3 and TRBJ2-1, the full variable domain is EAGVVQSPRYKIIEKKQPVAFWCNPISGHNTLYWYLQNLGQGPELLIRYENEEAVDDSQLPKDRFSAERLKGVDSTLKIQPAELGDSAVYLCASSRQQGNEQFFGPGTRLTVL.

A few counts support this clone. The CDR3 region is CASSLEGVSNEKLFF. Written as DNA, the CDR3 is TGCGCCAGCAGCTTGGAGGGGGTTTCTAATGAAAAACTGTTTTTT. This rearrangement joins TRBV5-1 to TRBJ1-4; D possibly corresponds to TRBD1 (6 bases). There are 15 residues in the CDR3. The V gene's germline CDR1 is SGHRS and CDR2 YFSETQ. V gave up 0 bases and J gave up 3 bases, with 9 bases separating them.

V is TRBV10-3 and J is TRBJ1-4; TRBD1 matches 9 bases. After removal of 5 bases from V and 8 bases from J, the junction contained 3 bases not matched to a gene. Germline V gives CDR1 ENHRY, CDR2 SYGVKD. The CDR3 length is 13 residues. Here the CDR3 reads CAISKGQGEKLFF. The CDR3 DNA follows: TGTGCCATCAGTAAGGGACAGGGAGAAAAACTGTTTTTT.

Written as DNA, the CDR3 is TGTGCCAGCAGTTACTCGACTTTTGGAACCTACGAGCAGTACTTC. It yields the protein CASSYSTFGTYEQYF. This chain links TRBV6-5 with TRBJ2-7; D gene unclear. The V gene lost 0 bases and the J gene lost 2 bases, with 11 bases spanning the gap. The CDR3 sequence is 15 residues long. Germline CDR1 is MNHEY and CDR2 is SVGAGI.

The chain is built from TRBV6-2 or TRBV6-3 and TRBJ1-2; 9 nucleotides match TRBD1. The V gene's germline CDR1 is MNHEY and CDR2 SVGEGT. Unmatched junction bases numbered 9, after V lost 6 bases and J lost 7 bases. The CDR3 has 14 amino acids. CDR3 sequence reads: CASSRSGQGIGYTF. CDR3 DNA sequence: TGTGCCAGCAGCCGGTCGGGACAGGGCATTGGCTACACCTTC.

V is TRBV7-9 and J is TRBJ1-1; D might be TRBD1 (5 bases). Looked up from germline, CDR1 is SEHNR and CDR2 is FQNEAQ (reference sequence). V was clipped by 4 bases and J by 10 bases, with 16 bases between them. The CDR3 runs to 13 residues. The CDR3 spells CASSSTELDVAFF. In nucleotides, the CDR3 is TGTGCCAGCAGCTCGACAGAGCTCGACGTAGCTTTCTTT.

J is TRBJ2-1 and V is TRBV11-2, with TRBD2 matching 10 bases. V shed 6 bases, J shed 4 bases, and the junction held 9 bases outside the gene matches. Germline CDR1 SGHAT, CDR2 FQNNGV. CDR3 length equals 16 residues. This chain's CDR3 is CASRTLAGAGYNEQFF. The CDR3 DNA follows: TGTGCCAGCAGAACTCTAGCGGGGGCCGGTTACAATGAGCAGTTCTTC.

This chain uses TRBV28 with TRBJ1-2; 9 positions match TRBD1. The CDR3 is 17 amino acids. The V and J ends lost 2 bases and 5 bases, in that order; junction bases with no gene match: 12. Germline V gene data show CDR1 as MDHEN and CDR2 as SYDVKM. CDR3: CASSLGSLTGGRYGYTF. CDR3 coding DNA: TGTGCCAGCAGTTTAGGGTCCCTCACAGGGGGCCGGTATGGCTACACCTTC.

The CDR3 coding sequence is TGTGCCAGCAGTTACTCACCCGTCGGGGTTGAGACCCAGTACTTC. Translation: CASSYSPVGVETQYF. V gene TRBV6-5 combines with J gene TRBJ2-5; weak D call: TRBD2 (5 bases). V was cut by 0 bases and J by 5 bases, with 13 bases left in between. This CDR3 is 15 amino acids long. Germline values: CDR1 MNHEY, CDR2 SVGAGI.

This clone came up a few times. The CDR3 nucleotides read TGTGCCTGGAGGACTAGCGGAAGCCACCGTGACAATGAGCAGTTCTTC. Its protein product is CAWRTSGSHRDNEQFF. The gene calls are TRBV30 and TRBJ2-1, with TRBD2 identical over 9 bases. Germline-derived CDR1 and CDR2 are GTSNPN and SVGIG (reference sequence). V lost 3 bases, J lost 5 bases, and 11 bases stayed unmatched. The CDR3 consists of 16 residues. Full variable domain (missing parts from reference TRBV30 and TRBJ2-1): SQTIHQWPATLVQPVGSPLSLECTVEGTSNPNLYWYRQAAGRGLQLLFYSVGIGQISSEVPQNLSASRPQDRQFILSSKKLLLSDSGFYLCAWRTSGSHRDNEQFFGPGTRLTVL.

This rearrangement joins TRBV5-1 to TRBJ2-7; 11 nucleotides match TRBD2. This CDR3 comprises 15 residues. Germline CDR1 is SGHRS and CDR2 is YFSETQ. Trimming at V came to 8 bases and at J to 3 bases, leaving 10 bases not matched to a gene. CDR3 nucleotide sequence: TGCGCCAGTAGCCTAGCGGGGGGACCGCTCTACGAGCAGTACTTC. Translated, it gives CASSLAGGPLYEQYF. Looking up the rest from reference TRBV5-1 and TRBJ2-7 gives the full variable domain: KAGVTQTPRYLIKTRGQQVTLSCSPISGHRSVSWYQQTPGQGLQFLFEYFSETQRNKGNFPGRFSGRQFSNSRSEMNVSTLELGDSALYLCASSLAGGPLYEQYFGPGTRLTVT.

The chain recombines TRBV20-1 with TRBJ2-5; D gene ambiguous. The length of the CDR3 is 14 residues. The germline CDR1 and CDR2 sequences are DFQATT and SNEGSKA (reference sequence). V was trimmed by 3 bases and J by 5 bases, leaving 16 bases between them. The CDR3 is CSASNWANPETQYF. In DNA, the CDR3 is TGCAGTGCTAGTAATTGGGCCAACCCCGAGACCCAGTACTTC.

The chain is built from TRBV7-9 and TRBJ1-3, with D hard to call. Per germline, CDR1 SEHNR and CDR2 FQNEAQ (reference sequence). This CDR3 spans 15 amino acids. Between the trimmed V and J ends, which lost 4 bases and 1 base, there was a span of 11 bases. The CDR3 loop is CASSSWTGSGNTIYF. The CDR3, as DNA: TGTGCCAGCAGCTCTTGGACGGGGTCTGGAAACACCATATATTTT.

The CDR3 region is CASSSVGTTDTQYF. CDR3 in DNA: TGTGCCAGCAGCTCAGTAGGGACTACAGATACGCAGTATTTT. The chain recombines TRBV7-2 with TRBJ2-3; TRBD2 is a possible D gene (6 bases). CDR1 is SGHTA, CDR2 FQGNSA, per germline. The CDR3 has 14 amino acids. The ends were cut back, 4 bases at V and 3 bases at J, with 11 bases in the middle.

The rearrangement uses TRBV6-6 and TRBJ2-3; 7 nucleotides match TRBD2. This CDR3 spans 14 amino acids. Germline values: CDR1 MNHNY, CDR2 SVGAGI (reference sequence). Trimming removed 10 bases from V and 0 bases from J; junction bases left unmatched: 7. In DNA form, the CDR3 reads TGTGCCACCTTGAGCGGGGAGAGCACAGATACGCAGTATTTT. This translates into CATLSGESTDTQYF.

This clone has only a few counts. This sequence joins TRBV12-3 or TRBV12-4 and TRBJ1-2; maybe TRBD1 (6 bases). Trimming cost V 6 bases and J 5 bases, with 10 bases left between them. This CDR3 comprises 12 residues. The CDR3 nucleotides are TGTGCCAGCAGCTGGACAGCTTATGGCTACACCTTC. Protein: CASSWTAYGYTF.

The chain joins TRBV24-1 to TRBJ2-3, with 11 nucleotides matching TRBD2. The germline CDR1 and CDR2 sequences are KGHDR and SFDVKD. The V and J ends lost 3 bases and 7 bases, in that order; junction bases with no gene match: 5. This CDR3 region has 15 residues. CDR3 sequence (DNA): TGTGCCACCAGTGATACGACTAGCGGGGACAATACGCAGTATTTT. Its translation: CATSDTTSGDNTQYF.

The chain couples TRBV10-2 to TRBJ2-2, with TRBD1 as a possible D gene (6 bases). Between the trimmed V and J ends, which lost 5 bases and 5 bases, there was a span of 6 bases. The CDR3 consists of 12 residues. Looked up from germline, CDR1 is WSHSY and CDR2 is SAAADI. The CDR3 is CASSTGTGELFF. CDR3 bases: TGCGCCAGCAGTACAGGGACCGGGGAGCTGTTTTTT.